This T cell receptor (beta chain) was obtained from a study of blood T cell repertoires in COVID-19. Study overall: Researchers got acute and convalescent COVID-19 samples from the United States, Italy and Spain. Nucleic acid was either cDNA or gDNA, and it came from T cells, B-cell-depleted T cells, or PBMCs.

In germline, CDR1 is MNHEY, CDR2 SVGAGI. The junction had 9 bases not matched to a gene; V was cut back by 5 bases and J by 6 bases. CDR3 length: 15 amino acids. Here immunoSEQ multiplex PCR was the method, and the copy in TCRdb shows in-frame clones only, minus some. The repertoire holds over 150,000 clones, with about 85% as singletons. This clonotype was sampled from a woman in her fifties or sixties with COVID-19, enrolled during active disease. The chain combines TRBV6-5 with TRBJ2-1; 8 bases agree with TRBD2. The specimen sequenced was peripheral blood. The CDR3, as DNA: TGTGCCAGCAGTAGTCGGGAGGGCCGTTTCAATGAGCAGTTCTTC. This gives the protein CASSSREGRFNEQFF.